A single sample is the source of the 28 T cell receptor beta chains below, sequenced in a study of tumor and adjacent non-tumor tissue in lung cancer. Three rounds of nested PCR, following a modified ARM-PCR protocol, produced the TCRbeta library. TCRdb re-called the multiplex PCR reads through MiXCR, storing one row per CDR3 protein. Altogether about 93,000 distinct CDR3 sequences are present, less than 75% being singletons, with the ten largest covering approximately 16%. The template was RNA from unsorted bulk tissue. The sequenced sample consisted of lung tumor tissue. These receptors came from a man aged 55 to 70 with non-small cell lung cancer.

Remarks on this clonotype: A junction end diverges from the germline sequence, so it may reflect a read error. This chain links TRBV6-2 or TRBV6-3 with TRBJ2-2; TRBD2 aligns across 12 bases. Germline CDR1 and CDR2: MNHEY and SVGEGT. The CDR3 has 16 amino acids. The CDR3 nucleotides are TGTGCCAGCAGCCTCCGACTAGCGGGGGACACCGGGGAGCTGTTATTT. It encodes CASSLRLAGDTGELLF.

This clonotype has ten or more counts. J is TRBJ2-7 and V is TRBV6-6; TRBD2 aligns across 7 bases. CDR3 length: 16 residues. Germline loops: CDR1 MNHNY, CDR2 SVGAGI (reference sequence). Trimming removed 2 bases from V and 1 base from J; junction bases left unmatched: 8. The CDR3 region has the DNA TGTGCCAGCAGTTACGCTTCTAGCGGAGAGTCCTACGAGCAGTACTTC. As protein: CASSYASSGESYEQYF.

This clonotype was seen a few times. The CDR3 reads CASSLAGAGETQYF. The CDR3 coding sequence is TGTGCCAGCAGCCTAGCGGGAGCAGGGGAGACCCAGTACTTC. The chain has TRBV11-2 and TRBJ2-5; TRBD2 matches at 10 bases. Per germline, CDR1 SGHAT and CDR2 FQNNGV. This CDR3 is built from 14 residues. V dropped 5 bases and J dropped 5; count of bases not matched to a gene: 5.

Regarding this clonotype: One end of the junction varies from germline; a read error may be responsible. The genes are TRBV11-1 and TRBJ1-1; 8 nucleotides line up with TRBD1. This CDR3 spans 11 amino acids. Germline CDR1 reads SGHAT; CDR2 reads FQDESV (reference sequence). DNA of the CDR3: TGTGCTAGCAGTAGCAGGGGGCTTGCTTTCTTT. It codes for CASSSRGLAFF.

This rearrangement joins TRBV7-8 to TRBJ2-1; tentatively, D is TRBD2 (6 bases). Germline V lookup: CDR1 SGHVS, CDR2 FQNEAQ. The CDR3 extends over 17 amino acids. V was clipped by 4 bases and J by 3 bases, with 19 bases between them. The CDR3 spells CASSSGAARADYNEQFF. The CDR3 bases are TGTGCCAGCAGCTCGGGAGCTGCCAGGGCCGACTACAATGAGCAGTTCTTC.

About this clonotype itself: At one end the junction does not follow the germline gene, possibly because of a read error. The J gene is TRBJ2-1, the V gene TRBV12-5; 9 nucleotides match TRBD2. The CDR3 spans 16 residues. CDR1 LGHNT and CDR2 FRNRAP come from the germline V gene. The CDR3 loop is CASGLPSGGLHKEQFF. CDR3 nucleotide sequence: TGTGCTAGTGGTTTGCCCAGCGGGGGGTTACACAAAGAGCAGTTCTTC.

This clonotype was counted at least ten times. This chain connects TRBV20-1 to TRBJ2-3; no reliable D call. CDR1 DFQATT and CDR2 SNEGSKA come from the germline V gene (reference sequence). With 4 bases removed from V and 3 bases from J, the gap between germline ends came to 14 bases. The CDR3 spans 14 residues. CDR3 in DNA: TGCAGTGCTATAGGGCCGGATCGTACAGATACGCAGTATTTT. Its translation: CSAIGPDRTDTQYF.

On this clonotype itself: Its ends do not fully match the called genes, so a read error is possible. The CDR3 DNA sequence: TGCAACGTTGAAGTGGGGGCTGGAAACACCATATATTTT. Its translation is CNVEVGAGNTIYF. The chain couples TRBV29-1 to TRBJ1-3, with D possibly being TRBD1 (5 bases). The CDR3 is 13 amino acids. Germline V CDR1 and CDR2: SQVTM, ANQGSEA.

Details on this clonotype: A much bigger clone sits one base away, suggesting this may be a read error. CDR3 loop: CASSLGQRHQPQHF. CDR3 in DNA: TGTGCCAGCAGCCTGGGACAGCGGCATCAGCCCCAGCATTTT. The chain carries TRBV28 and TRBJ1-5, with 7 bases that match TRBD1. The CDR3 has 14 amino acids. Trimming took 6 bases from V and 5 from J; bases not matched to a gene: 7. Germline V gives CDR1 MDHEN, CDR2 SYDVKM.

This clonotype came up many times. V usage is TRBV6-2 or TRBV6-3 and J usage is TRBJ1-5, with D possibly matching TRBD1 (6 bases). Trimming shortened V by 7 bases and J by 3 bases, and 16 bases separated the two germline ends. Germline CDR1 reads MNHEY; CDR2 reads SVGEGT. The CDR3 totals 15 residues. CDR3 DNA sequence: TGTGCCAGCAACCTTGCGGGGGCGGTCAATCAGCCCCAGCATTTT. It translates to CASNLAGAVNQPQHF.

The V gene is TRBV29-1, the J gene TRBJ1-1, with TRBD1 matching 7 bases. J was trimmed by 1 base and V by 4 bases; bases with no gene match: 9. Germline values: CDR1 SQVTM, CDR2 ANQGSEA. This CDR3 region has 15 residues. CDR3 sequence: CSVAPGTARNTEAFF. The CDR3 DNA reads TGCAGCGTTGCTCCCGGGACAGCTCGGAACACTGAAGCTTTCTTT.

This clonotype qualifies as medium-sized. CDR3 nucleotides: TGTGCCAGCAGCTTAGCGGGGAGATGGGAGACCCAGTACTTC. It yields the protein CASSLAGRWETQYF. The J gene is TRBJ2-5, the V gene TRBV11-2; D perhaps matches TRBD2 (5 bases). CDR1 is SGHAT and CDR2 is FQNNGV in the germline V gene. The ends were cut back, 1 base at V and 5 bases at J, with 11 bases in the middle. The CDR3 extends over 14 amino acids. The full variable domain, in which reference TRBV11-2 and TRBJ2-5 provide the parts outside the CDR3, is EAGVAQSPRYKIIEKRQSVAFWCNPISGHATLYWYQQILGQGPKLLIQFQNNGVVDDSQLPKDRFSAERLKGVDSTLKIQPAKLEDSAVYLCASSLAGRWETQYFGPGTRLLVL.

In the case of this clonotype: At one boundary the junction diverges from the germline segment, which might be a read error. V usage is TRBV4-1 and J usage is TRBJ2-1, with no clear D. CDR3 length: 17 amino acids. Germline values: CDR1 MGHRA, CDR2 YSYEKL. The chain's CDR3 is CAGSQVFDPRGYNEQFF. Written as DNA, the CDR3 is TGCGCCGGCAGCCAAGTCTTCGACCCGAGAGGATACAATGAGCAGTTCTTC.

J is TRBJ2-1 and V is TRBV12-3 or TRBV12-4, with 9 bases identical to TRBD2. The end of the DNA aligns better with TRBJ2-7, so the J call may be wrong. This CDR3 comprises 15 residues. The CDR3 sequence: CASREAGGSYNEQYF. The CDR3 DNA sequence: TGTGCCAGTAGGGAAGCGGGAGGCTCTTACAATGAGCAGTACTTC.

On this clonotype itself: A much larger clone lies one base from this, so it may be a read error. The chain uses TRBV28 and TRBJ2-5, with no clear D. The CDR3 sequence is 15 residues long. CDR1 is MDHEN and CDR2 is SYDVKM in the germline V gene. The CDR3 is CASSSPFRFQETRYF. In DNA form, the CDR3 reads TGTGCCAGCAGTTCCCCCTTTAGATTTCAAGAGACCCGGTACTTC. Full variable domain (outside the CDR3, taken from reference TRBV28 and TRBJ2-5): DVKVTQSSRYLVKRTGEKVFLECVQDMDHENMFWYRQDPGLGLRLIYFSYDVKMKEKGDIPEGYSVSREKKERFSLILESASTNQTSMYLCASSSPFRFQETRYFGPGTRLLVL.

Worth noting for this clonotype: An end of the junction differs from the germline gene, which may be a read error. This CDR3 reads CASCYRTSTATQYF. In nucleotides, the CDR3 is TGTGCCAGCTGCTACCGGACCTCTACGGCTACGCAGTACTTT. This chain links TRBV11-2 with TRBJ2-3, with D uncertain. The CDR3 consists of 14 residues. Germline V gene data show CDR1 as SGHAT and CDR2 as FQNNGV.

Notes on this clonotype: A read error is possible here, since a much larger clone lies one base away. The J gene is TRBJ1-4, the V gene TRBV19; D perhaps matches TRBD1 (5 bases). In germline, CDR1 is LNHDA, CDR2 SQIVND (reference sequence). The CDR3 consists of 15 residues. CDR3 in amino acids: CVSSPPGTRGEKLFF. The CDR3 DNA sequence: TGTGTCAGTAGTCCTCCGGGAACGAGGGGTGAAAAACTGTTTTTT.

This rearrangement joins TRBV6-5 to TRBJ2-7; D call uncertain. The germline CDR1 and CDR2 sequences are MNHEY and SVGAGI. Trimming cost V 6 bases and J 5 bases, with 17 bases left between them. CDR3 size: 14 residues. DNA for the CDR3: TGTGCCAGCAGCCCCACTCCCTCTGGTCACGAGCAGTACTTC. It specifies CASSPTPSGHEQYF.

The rearrangement joins TRBV30 to TRBJ2-5; 13 positions match TRBD2. V shed 4 bases, J shed 5 bases, and the junction held 13 bases outside the gene matches. The CDR3 loop spans 17 amino acids. CDR1 is GTSNPN, CDR2 SVGIG, per germline (reference sequence). The CDR3 sequence is CAWKTLAGGPRLETQYF. The CDR3 nucleotides are TGTGCCTGGAAGACACTAGCGGGAGGGCCCCGTTTGGAGACCCAGTACTTC.

A note on this clonotype: A read error may explain this, as a much larger clone is one base away. This is likely a read error, given that the CDR3 carries no conserved phenylalanine or tryptophan at its end. This rearrangement joins TRBV7-8 to TRBJ2-2, with D possibly TRBD1 on 5 matching bases. The CDR3 is 13 amino acids. Trimming shortened V by 1 base and J by 8 bases, and 8 bases separated the two germline ends. In germline, CDR1 is SGHVS, CDR2 FQNEAQ. The CDR3 protein is CASSLVAGGELFY. DNA of the CDR3: TGTGCCAGCAGCTTAGTTGCAGGGGGGGAGCTGTTTTAT.

As regards this clonotype: Germline and junction disagree at one end, which may indicate a read error. The rearrangement uses TRBV29-1 and TRBJ2-7, with 7 bases matching TRBD2. The CDR3 consists of 12 residues. Germline assignment: CDR1 SQVTM and CDR2 ANQGSEA. CDR3 bases: TGCAGCGTTGCTTGGATAGCGGGTGAGCAGTGCTTC. This encodes CSVAWIAGEQCF.

Notes on this clonotype: The germline gene is not matched at one end of the junction; a read error may be the cause. The chain uses TRBV6-2 or TRBV6-3 and TRBJ2-1; 8 bases map to TRBD2. This CDR3 has 20 amino acids. Per germline, CDR1 MNHEY and CDR2 SVGEGT. The CDR3 protein is CARSNRPAGVSQSSYNEQFF. The CDR3, as DNA: TGTGCCAGGAGTAACCGACCAGCGGGAGTTAGTCAAAGCTCCTACAATGAGCAGTTTTTC.

Regarding this clonotype: Sequence at one end of the junction differs from germline and may be a read error. The chain uses TRBV12-3 or TRBV12-4 and TRBJ2-2; maybe TRBD2 (6 bases). This CDR3 has 16 amino acids. CDR3 bases: TGTGCCAGCAGTTTAGAGACTAGAGCGAACACCGAGGAGTTGTTTTTT. Translation: CASSLETRANTEELFF.

Of note for this clonotype: It is likely a read error, because the conserved phenylalanine at the end of the CDR3 is missing. This chain joins TRBV11-3 and TRBJ2-1; 9 bases fit TRBD2. The CDR3 contains 15 residues. The germline V gene encodes CDR1 SGHNT and CDR2 YENEEA. CDR3 DNA sequence: TGTGCTAGCAGCCGGGGACTAGCAGGAGGGCATGAGCAGTTCCTC. Protein: CASSRGLAGGHEQFL.

Ten or more counts support this clonotype. The CDR3 here is CASSSGQGAMNTEAFF. In DNA form, the CDR3 reads TGCGCCAGCAGCTCCGGACAGGGGGCTATGAACACTGAAGCTTTCTTT. The chain couples TRBV5-1 to TRBJ1-1; 11 bases map to TRBD1. The length of the CDR3 is 16 residues. The germline CDR1 and CDR2 sequences are SGHRS and YFSETQ. V lost 3 bases to trimming and J lost 0 bases; unmatched junction nucleotides: 4.

Regarding this clonotype: At one end, the junction sequence differs from germline, possibly due to a read error. The chain is built from TRBV5-6 and TRBJ2-7, with TRBD1 matching 11 bases. The CDR3 contains 14 residues. The germline gives CDR1 SGHDT, CDR2 YYEEEE. CDR3 amino acids: CASSARDRGNEQCF. CDR3 bases: TGTGCCAGCAGCGCTCGGGACAGGGGGAACGAGCAGTGCTTC.

This clonotype was found many times. The CDR3 loop reads CASSLELAGGSEQFF. The CDR3, as DNA: TGTGCCAGCAGCTTAGAACTAGCGGGAGGAAGTGAGCAGTTCTTC. The V gene is TRBV11-2, the J gene TRBJ2-1; 12 nucleotides line up with TRBD2. After removal of 0 bases from V and 9 bases from J, the junction contained 3 bases not matched to a gene. The CDR3 covers 15 residues. The germline V gene has CDR1 SGHAT and CDR2 FQNNGV.

Concerning this clonotype: The germline gene is not matched at one end of the junction; a read error may be the cause. The chain joins TRBV6-2 or TRBV6-3 to TRBJ2-1, with 8 nucleotides matching TRBD2. The CDR3 sequence is 15 residues long. Germline values: CDR1 MNHEY, CDR2 SVGEGT. Written as DNA, the CDR3 is TGTGTCAGCAGTTACCGGACTAGCCGATACAATGAGCAGTTCTTC. Its translation is CVSSYRTSRYNEQFF.